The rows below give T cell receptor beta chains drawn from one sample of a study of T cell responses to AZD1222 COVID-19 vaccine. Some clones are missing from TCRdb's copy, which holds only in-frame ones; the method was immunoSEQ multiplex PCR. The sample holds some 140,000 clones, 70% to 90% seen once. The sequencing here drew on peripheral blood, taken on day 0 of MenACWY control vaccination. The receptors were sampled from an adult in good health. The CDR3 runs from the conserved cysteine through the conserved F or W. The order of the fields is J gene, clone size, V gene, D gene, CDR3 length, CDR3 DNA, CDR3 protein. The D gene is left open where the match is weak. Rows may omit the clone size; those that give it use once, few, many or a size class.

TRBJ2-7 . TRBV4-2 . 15 TGTGCCAGCAGCCTCCTGGGTGGCGACCGGGACGAGCAGTACTTC CASSLLGGDRDEQYF
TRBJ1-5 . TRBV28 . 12 TGTGCCAGCAGTTCAGGGGCTCAGCCCCAGCATTTT CASSSGAQPQHF
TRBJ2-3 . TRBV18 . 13 TGTGCCAGCTCACCCCCCCTAACTGATACGCAGTATTTT CASSPPLTDTQYF
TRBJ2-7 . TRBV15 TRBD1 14 TGTGCCACCAGCAGAGATATCGGACAGGGGAAGCAGTACTTC CATSRDIGQGKQYF
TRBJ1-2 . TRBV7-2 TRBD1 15 TGTGCCAGCAGCTTAGTCGGACAGGGGGTTAATGGCTACACCTTC CASSLVGQGVNGYTF
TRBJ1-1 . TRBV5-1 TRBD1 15 TGCGCCAGCAGCTTGGCCTGGACAGGGGGCTCTGAAGCTTTCTTT CASSLAWTGGSEAFF
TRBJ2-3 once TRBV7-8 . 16 TGTGCCAGCAGCCGCACTAGAGTCGCCTCCCCAGATACGCAGTATTTT CASSRTRVASPDTQYF
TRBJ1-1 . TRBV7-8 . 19 TGTGCCAGCAGCTTAGCGAGTACGACAACCTGGATTATGAACACTGAAGCTTTCTTT CASSLASTTTWIMNTEAFF
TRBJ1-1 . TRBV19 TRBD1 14 TGTGCCAGTAGTACAGGGGGGGCGAACACTGAAGCTTTCTTT CASSTGGANTEAFF
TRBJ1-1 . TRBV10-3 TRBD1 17 TGTGCCATCAGGACCCCGGGACAGGGTCTGGGGAACACTGAAGCTTTCTTT CAIRTPGQGLGNTEAFF